Following are 17 T cell receptor beta chains from one sample sequenced in a study of T-cell memory formation after mild COVID-19. Each CDR3 protein is one row after TCRdb ran MiXCR on the 5' RACE reads. The sample carries around 210,000 distinct CDR3 sequences, just over 9.5% recorded once. The sequencing input was PBMCs or a T cell subset sorted from them (not recorded which). The source of these receptors is a man aged 18 to 30 who had mild COVID-19 (a few samples of this study predate the infection). Cell type and time point are not known.

In its sample, this clonotype was seen a few times. V gene TRBV5-1 combines with J gene TRBJ2-7; D is unresolved. The germline V gene has CDR1 SGHRS and CDR2 YFSETQ. The germline V and J ends were trimmed by 7 bases and 2 bases, with 4 bases remaining between them. The CDR3 is made up of 10 amino acids. The CDR3 nucleotides are TGCGCCAGCTGTACCTACGAGCAGTACGTC. Translated: CASCTYEQYV.

This clonotype was counted a few times. The chain's CDR3 is CATTSSYNSPLHF. The CDR3 coding sequence is TGCGCCACAACAAGCTCCTATAATTCACCCCTCCACTTT. The chain carries TRBV5-1 and TRBJ1-6, with unresolved D. CDR3 length: 13 amino acids. V lost 9 bases and J lost 0, with 7 bases in between. Per germline, CDR1 SGHRS and CDR2 YFSETQ.

The chain uses TRBV18 and TRBJ2-7; 7 bases are a match to TRBD2. The germline gives CDR1 KGHSH, CDR2 LQKENI. The J segment lost 5 bases and the V segment lost 3 bases, leaving 7 bases of the junction unmatched. CDR3 size: 14 residues. The CDR3 sequence: CASSPPGLRNEQYF. The CDR3, as DNA: TGTGCCAGCTCACCTCCGGGACTAAGGAACGAGCAGTACTTC.

This clonotype was counted a few times. The rearrangement joins TRBV30 to TRBJ2-3; no clear D. The CDR3 loop spans 12 amino acids. Per germline, CDR1 GTSNPN and CDR2 SVGIG (reference sequence). V dropped 0 bases and J dropped 2 bases, with 3 bases sitting between them. For the CDR3, the DNA is TGTGCCTGGAGTGTCGTCACAGATACGCAGTATTTT. It encodes CAWSVVTDTQYF.

This clonotype has just a few counts. The rearrangement uses TRBV7-2 and TRBJ2-3; 7 positions match TRBD2. V was clipped by 3 bases and J by 2 bases; unmatched bases: 11. Germline V gene sequence: CDR1 SGHTA, CDR2 FQGNSA. The CDR3 has 17 amino acids. The CDR3 bases are TGTGCCAGCAGCTTTGACCTGCTAGCGGCCCTCACAGATACGCAGTATTTT. It yields the protein CASSFDLLAALTDTQYF.

The genes are TRBV12-5 and TRBJ2-1; D is unclear. Germline CDR1 reads LGHNT; CDR2 reads FRNRAP. The V and J ends lost 4 bases and 3 bases respectively, with 13 bases between them. The CDR3 runs to 15 residues. Written as DNA, the CDR3 is TGTGCTAGTGGTTCCGGCCTTCGGTACTACAATGAGCAGTTCTTC. Its translation is CASGSGLRYYNEQFF.

The V gene is TRBV14, the J gene TRBJ2-7; TRBD2 agrees at 8 bases. After removal of 3 bases from V and 7 bases from J, the junction contained 2 bases not matched to a gene. Germline V gene lookup returns CDR1 SGHDN and CDR2 FVKESK. This CDR3 region has 12 residues. In DNA form, the CDR3 reads TGTGCCAGCAGCCAGCGGGGGGAAGAGCAGTACGTC. Its protein product is CASSQRGEEQYV.

The rearrangement uses TRBV20-1 and TRBJ2-5, with 9 bases lining up with TRBD1. The CDR3 spans 15 residues. V trimming: 3 bases; J trimming: 5 bases; junction bases outside the gene matches: 10. Germline CDR1 DFQATT, CDR2 SNEGSKA (reference sequence). The chain's CDR3 is CSASRQGVLLETQYF. Written as DNA, the CDR3 is TGCAGTGCTAGTAGACAGGGGGTTCTTTTGGAGACCCAGTACTTC.

The chain employs TRBV4-3 and TRBJ1-1, with D hard to call. The V gene's germline CDR1 is LGHNA and CDR2 YSLEER. With 0 bases removed from V and 8 bases from J, the gap between germline ends came to 16 bases. CDR3 length: 15 amino acids. Here the CDR3 DNA reads TGCGCCAGCAGCCAAGAGCGACGGCCTGATCAAGAAGCTTTCTTT. It specifies CASSQERRPDQEAFF.

This clonotype was seen repeatedly, ten times or more. The chain is built from TRBV4-1 and TRBJ1-2, with D possibly matching TRBD1 (5 bases). This CDR3 spans 13 amino acids. Germline values: CDR1 MGHRA, CDR2 YSYEKL. Trimming took 0 bases from V and 8 from J, leaving 10 bases between them. The CDR3 coding sequence is TGCGCCAGCAGCCAAGAGGGCCGGGGGGGCTACACCTTC. It is translated as CASSQEGRGGYTF.

The V and J genes are TRBV7-3 and TRBJ2-3; 7 bases line up with TRBD1. The CDR3 contains 15 residues. From germline, CDR1 is SGHTA and CDR2 FQGTGA. V shed 3 bases and J 2 bases; nucleotides not matched to a gene: 5. CDR3 in amino acids: CASSFTGAVTDTQYF. In DNA, the CDR3 is TGTGCCAGCAGCTTCACAGGGGCAGTCACAGATACGCAGTATTTT.

The table lists this clonotype with many counts. The chain uses TRBV6-5 and TRBJ2-1; 13 positions match TRBD2. The CDR3 spans 16 residues. Looked up from germline, CDR1 is MNHEY and CDR2 is SVGAGI. V shed 4 bases and J 6 bases; nucleotides not matched to a gene: 6. The CDR3 loop reads CASSSDTSGGVNEQFF. The CDR3 DNA follows: TGTGCCAGCAGTTCCGATACTAGCGGGGGGGTCAATGAGCAGTTCTTC.

This clonotype was seen only a few times. The V gene is TRBV7-9, the J gene TRBJ2-1, with 9 positions matching TRBD2. V was pared by 5 bases and J by 8 bases, with 7 bases of the junction left unmatched. CDR1 SEHNR and CDR2 FQNEAQ come from the germline V gene (reference sequence). The CDR3 has 14 residues. The CDR3 here is CASSRQAGGYEQFF. The CDR3 DNA reads as TGTGCCAGCAGCCGCCAAGCGGGGGGCTATGAGCAGTTCTTC.

The V gene is TRBV4-3, the J gene TRBJ1-1; D might be TRBD1 (6 bases). The V gene lost 0 bases and the J gene lost 4 bases, with 21 bases spanning the gap. Germline CDR1 reads LGHNA; CDR2 reads YSLEER. CDR3 size: 18 residues. The CDR3: CASSQDIVRTGLGTEAFF. CDR3 nucleotides: TGCGCCAGCAGCCAAGATATTGTTAGAACAGGGCTGGGCACTGAAGCTTTCTTT.

The J gene is TRBJ1-2, the V gene TRBV5-1; 7 bases fit TRBD1. CDR3 length: 14 amino acids. The V and J ends lost 8 bases and 11 bases, in that order; junction bases with no gene match: 18. Germline CDR1 SGHRS, CDR2 YFSETQ. The CDR3, as DNA: TGCGCCAGTTCCGGAGGTACAGGGGAACGTGGGTACACCTTC. Its protein product is CASSGGTGERGYTF. The full variable domain, its missing parts supplied by reference TRBV5-1 and TRBJ1-2, is KAGVTQTPRYLIKTRGQQVTLSCSPISGHRSVSWYQQTPGQGLQFLFEYFSETQRNKGNFPGRFSGRQFSNSRSEMNVSTLELGDSALYLCASSGGTGERGYTFGSGTRLTVV.

This clonotype was seen at least ten times. This chain links TRBV9 with TRBJ2-5; D is unclear. V lost 0 bases to trimming and J lost 2 bases, with 2 bases between them. Germline loops: CDR1 SGDLS, CDR2 YYNGEE. The CDR3 consists of 12 residues. CDR3 nucleotides: TGTGCCAGCAGCGTAGAGCAAGAGACCCAGTACTTC. Translating gives CASSVEQETQYF.

This clonotype showed up many times. V and J are TRBV5-1 and TRBJ2-7; 7 bases fit TRBD2. The CDR3 runs 14 residues. Germline trimming cut 0 bases from V and 4 bases from J; bases unmatched to any gene: 4. Germline V gives CDR1 SGHRS, CDR2 YFSETQ. The CDR3 coding sequence is TGCGCCAGCAGCTTGGCCGCTAGCGGATACGAGCAGTACTTC. Its protein product is CASSLAASGYEQYF.